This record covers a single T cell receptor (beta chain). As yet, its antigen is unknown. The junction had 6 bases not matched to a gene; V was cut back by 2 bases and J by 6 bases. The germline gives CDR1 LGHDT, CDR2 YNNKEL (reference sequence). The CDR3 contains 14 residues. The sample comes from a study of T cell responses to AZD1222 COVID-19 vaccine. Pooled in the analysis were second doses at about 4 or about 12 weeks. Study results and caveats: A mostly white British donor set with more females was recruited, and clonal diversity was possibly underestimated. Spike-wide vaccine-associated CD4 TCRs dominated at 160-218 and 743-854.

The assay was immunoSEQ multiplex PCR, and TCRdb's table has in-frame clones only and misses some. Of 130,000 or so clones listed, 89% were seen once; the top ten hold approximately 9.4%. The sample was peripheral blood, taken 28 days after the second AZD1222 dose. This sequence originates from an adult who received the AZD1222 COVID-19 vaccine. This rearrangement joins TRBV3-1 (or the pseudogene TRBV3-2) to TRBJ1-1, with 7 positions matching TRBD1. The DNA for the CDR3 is TGTGCCAGCAGCCAAACAGGGGCTCGGTCTGAAGCTTTCTTT. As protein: CASSQTGARSEAFF.